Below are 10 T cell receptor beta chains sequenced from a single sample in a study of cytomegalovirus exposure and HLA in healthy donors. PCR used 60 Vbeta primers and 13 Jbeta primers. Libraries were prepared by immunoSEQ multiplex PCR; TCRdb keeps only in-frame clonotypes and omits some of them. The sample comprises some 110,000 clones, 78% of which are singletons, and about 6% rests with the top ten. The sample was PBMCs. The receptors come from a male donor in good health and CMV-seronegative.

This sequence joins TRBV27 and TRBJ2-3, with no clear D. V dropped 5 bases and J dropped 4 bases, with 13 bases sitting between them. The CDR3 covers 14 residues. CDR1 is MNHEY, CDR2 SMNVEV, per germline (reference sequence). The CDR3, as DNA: TGTGCCAGCAGTACCTGGAGCTTTGCAGATACGCAGTATTTT. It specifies CASSTWSFADTQYF.

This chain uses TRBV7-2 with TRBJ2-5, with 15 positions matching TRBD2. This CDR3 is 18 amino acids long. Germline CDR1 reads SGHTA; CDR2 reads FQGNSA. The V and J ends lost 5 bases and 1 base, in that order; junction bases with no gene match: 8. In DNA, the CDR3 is TGTGCCAGCAGCCGCGGACTAGCGGGAGGGGGACGCCAAGAGACCCAGTACTTC. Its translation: CASSRGLAGGGRQETQYF.

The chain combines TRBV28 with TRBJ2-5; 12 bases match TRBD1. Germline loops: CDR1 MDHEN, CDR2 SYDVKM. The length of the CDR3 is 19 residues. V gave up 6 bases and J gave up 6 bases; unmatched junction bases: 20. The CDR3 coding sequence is TGTGCCAGCAGCTTACCGGGACAGGGGGCCGCCGATTCGTCAAAGACCCAGTACTTC. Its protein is CASSLPGQGAADSSKTQYF.

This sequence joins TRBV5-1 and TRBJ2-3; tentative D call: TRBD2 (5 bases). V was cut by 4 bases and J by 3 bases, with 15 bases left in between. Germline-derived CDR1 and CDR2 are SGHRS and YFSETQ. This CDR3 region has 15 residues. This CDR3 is CASSPPRGPTDTQYF. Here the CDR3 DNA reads TGCGCCAGCAGCCCTCCTAGAGGGCCGACAGATACGCAGTATTTT. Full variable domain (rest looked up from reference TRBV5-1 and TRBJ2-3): KAGVTQTPRYLIKTRGQQVTLSCSPISGHRSVSWYQQTPGQGLQFLFEYFSETQRNKGNFPGRFSGRQFSNSRSEMNVSTLELGDSALYLCASSPPRGPTDTQYFGPGTRLTVL.

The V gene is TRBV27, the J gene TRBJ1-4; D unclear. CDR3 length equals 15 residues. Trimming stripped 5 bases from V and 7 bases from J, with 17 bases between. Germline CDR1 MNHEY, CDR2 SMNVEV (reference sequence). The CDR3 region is CASSGGSGLGEKLFF. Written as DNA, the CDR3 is TGTGCCAGCAGTGGCGGGTCCGGTCTGGGTGAAAAACTGTTTTTT.

CDR3 DNA sequence: TGTGCCAGCAGCCAGGGACTAGCGGGAAACTACGAGCAGTACTTC. It codes for CASSQGLAGNYEQYF. The chain has TRBV7-2 and TRBJ2-7, with 13 bases that match TRBD2. Germline V lookup: CDR1 SGHTA, CDR2 FQGNSA. This CDR3 has 15 residues. The trim removed 5 bases at V and 3 bases at J, leaving 4 bases unmatched.

CDR3: CASRVYGTGPGYGYTF. The CDR3 DNA follows: TGTGCCAGTAGAGTATACGGGACAGGGCCCGGCTATGGCTACACCTTC. The chain couples TRBV27 to TRBJ1-2; 9 bases line up with TRBD1. CDR3 length equals 16 residues. Trimming at V came to 9 bases and at J to 4 bases, leaving 15 bases not matched to a gene. Germline V gives CDR1 MNHEY, CDR2 SMNVEV (reference sequence).

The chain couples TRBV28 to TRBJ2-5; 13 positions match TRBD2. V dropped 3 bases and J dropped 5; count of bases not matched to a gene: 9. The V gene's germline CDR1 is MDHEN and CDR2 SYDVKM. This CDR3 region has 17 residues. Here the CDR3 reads CASSFRTSGGIGETQYF. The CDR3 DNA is TGTGCCAGCAGTTTCAGGACTAGCGGGGGTATTGGGGAGACCCAGTACTTC.

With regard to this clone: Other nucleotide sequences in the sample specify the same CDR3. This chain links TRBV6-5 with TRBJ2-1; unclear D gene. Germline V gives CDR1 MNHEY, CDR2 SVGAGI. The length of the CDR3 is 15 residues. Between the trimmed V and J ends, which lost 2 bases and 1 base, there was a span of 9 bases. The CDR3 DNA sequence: TGTGCCAGCAGTTACGCTGGCGGATCCTACAATGAGCAGTTCTTC. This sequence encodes CASSYAGGSYNEQFF.

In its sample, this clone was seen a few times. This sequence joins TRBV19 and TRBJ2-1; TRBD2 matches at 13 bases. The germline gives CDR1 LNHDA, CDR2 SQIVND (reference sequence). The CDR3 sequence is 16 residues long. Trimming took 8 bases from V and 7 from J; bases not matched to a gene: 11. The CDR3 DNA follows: TGTGCCAGTGGGCCGACTAGCGGGAGGCCTCAGAATGAGCAGTTCTTC. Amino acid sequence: CASGPTSGRPQNEQFF.